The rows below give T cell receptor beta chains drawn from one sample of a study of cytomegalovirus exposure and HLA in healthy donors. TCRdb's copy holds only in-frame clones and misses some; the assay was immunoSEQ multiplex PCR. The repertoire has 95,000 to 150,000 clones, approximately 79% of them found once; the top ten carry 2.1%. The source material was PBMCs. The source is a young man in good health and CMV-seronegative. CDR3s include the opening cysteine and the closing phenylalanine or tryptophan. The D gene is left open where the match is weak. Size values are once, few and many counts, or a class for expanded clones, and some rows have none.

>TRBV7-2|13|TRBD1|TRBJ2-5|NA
TGTGCCAGCAGCTGGGGACAGCAAGAGACCCAGTACTTC
CASSWGQQETQYF
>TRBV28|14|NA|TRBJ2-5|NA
TGTGCCAGCAGCCCGCAGGGATTCCAAGAGACCCAGTACTTC
CASSPQGFQETQYF
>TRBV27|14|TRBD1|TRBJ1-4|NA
TGTGCCAGCAGCACGACAGGGGAGGATGAAAAACTGTTTTTT
CASSTTGEDEKLFF
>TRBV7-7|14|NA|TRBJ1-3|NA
TGTGCCAGCAACTACTTTCCCGCCGGAAACACCATATATTTT
CASNYFPAGNTIYF
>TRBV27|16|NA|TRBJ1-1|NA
TGTGCCAGCAGTTTCCTCAGGGGCGACATGAACACTGAAGCTTTCTTT
CASSFLRGDMNTEAFF
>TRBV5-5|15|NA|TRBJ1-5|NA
TGTGCCAGCAGCCCCACAGGAAATAGCAATCAGCCCCAGCATTTT
CASSPTGNSNQPQHF
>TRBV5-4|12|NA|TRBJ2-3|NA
TGTGCCACCCATTCGGGCACAGATACGCAGTATTTT
CATHSGTDTQYF
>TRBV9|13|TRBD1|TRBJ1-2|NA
TGTGCCAGCAGCGTAGGGGCAGGGGGTGGCTACACCTTC
CASSVGAGGGYTF
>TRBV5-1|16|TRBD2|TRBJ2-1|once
TGCGCCAGCAGACCCGGCGAGCGGGGGGTGTACAATGAGCAGTTCTTC
CASRPGERGVYNEQFF
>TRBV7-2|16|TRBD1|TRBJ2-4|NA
TGTGCCAGCAGCTTCGCCGGGACAGGGGTCAAAAACATTCAGTACTTC
CASSFAGTGVKNIQYF
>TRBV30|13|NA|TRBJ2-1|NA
TGTGCCTGGAGTGTAGGGCTAGCGAATGAGCAGTTCTTC
CAWSVGLANEQFF
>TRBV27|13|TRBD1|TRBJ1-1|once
TGTGCCAGCAGTTGGACAGGTCGCACTGAAGCTTTCTTT
CASSWTGRTEAFF
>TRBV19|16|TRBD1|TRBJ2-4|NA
TGTGCCAGTAGTATGGGTGCCGGACAGGGATGGGACATTCAGTACTTC
CASSMGAGQGWDIQYF
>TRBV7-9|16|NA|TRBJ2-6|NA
TGTGCCAGCAGCTTAGCGGTAGGGTCTGGGGCCAACGGCCTGACTTTC
CASSLAVGSGANGLTF
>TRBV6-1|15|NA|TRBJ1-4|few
TGTGCCAGCAGTATGCGCGGGGGAACTAATGAAAAACTGTTTTTT
CASSMRGGTNEKLFF
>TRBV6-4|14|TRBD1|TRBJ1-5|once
TGTGCCAGCAAGCAGACAGGGGAAGGTCAGCCCCAGCATTTT
CASKQTGEGQPQHF
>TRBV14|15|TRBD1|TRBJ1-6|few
TGTGCCAGCAGCCAATTGACAGGGGGAAGTTCACCCCCCCACTTT
CASSQLTGGSSPPHF
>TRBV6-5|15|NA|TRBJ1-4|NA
TGTGCCAGCAGCCCCTTACGCGGGGGAGCCCTGAAACTGTTTTTT
CASSPLRGGALKLFF
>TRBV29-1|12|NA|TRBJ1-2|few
TGCAGCGTTGAAGCCAGGCATTATGGCTACACCTTC
CSVEARHYGYTF
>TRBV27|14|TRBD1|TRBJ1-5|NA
TGTGCCAGCAGTTCCCAGACAGGGAATCAGCCCCAGCATTTT
CASSSQTGNQPQHF
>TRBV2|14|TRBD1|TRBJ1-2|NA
TGTGCCAGCACTGTACCAGGGGGCTGGTATGGCTACACCTTC
CASTVPGGWYGYTF
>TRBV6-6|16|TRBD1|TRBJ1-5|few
TGTGCCAGCAGTTCAACCGCCACAGGGGCTCGTCAGCCCCAGCATTTT
CASSSTATGARQPQHF
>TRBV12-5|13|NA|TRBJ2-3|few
TGTGCTAGTGGACCTGGGACTTCAGATACGCAGTATTTT
CASGPGTSDTQYF
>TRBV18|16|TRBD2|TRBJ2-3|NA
TGTGCCAGCTCACCGAGGACTAGCGGGGGCACAGATACGCAGTATTTT
CASSPRTSGGTDTQYF
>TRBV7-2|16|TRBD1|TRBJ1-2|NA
TGTGCCAGCAGCTTAAGGGCGGGACAGCCTTACTATGGCTACACCTTC
CASSLRAGQPYYGYTF
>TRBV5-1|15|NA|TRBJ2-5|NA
TGCGCCAGCAGCTTGCGCAGCGGAAAACAAGAGACCCAGTACTTC
CASSLRSGKQETQYF
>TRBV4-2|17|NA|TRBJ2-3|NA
TGTGCCAGCAGCCAAGCCTCTCTAGCTGCCGGAGCAGATACGCAGTATTTT
CASSQASLAAGADTQYF
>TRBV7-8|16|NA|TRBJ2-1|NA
TGTGCCAGCAGCCTGTATACAGGGACAACCTACAATGAGCAGTTCTTC
CASSLYTGTTYNEQFF
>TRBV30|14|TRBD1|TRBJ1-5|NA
TGTGCCTGGAGTGTAGGGACAGCTAATCAGCCCCAGCATTTT
CAWSVGTANQPQHF
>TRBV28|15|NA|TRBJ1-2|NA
TGTGCCAGCAGTTCAGGTTCGGCCGATCATTATGGCTACACCTTC
CASSSGSADHYGYTF
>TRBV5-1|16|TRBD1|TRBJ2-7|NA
TGCGCCAGCAGCTTGGGAAGGGACAGGGCGACCTTCGAGCAGTACTTC
CASSLGRDRATFEQYF
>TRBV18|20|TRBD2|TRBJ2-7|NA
TGTGCCAGCTCTCCCTTGCCGCGGACTAGCGGGGGGCCAAAAGCCTACGAGCAGTACTTC
CASSPLPRTSGGPKAYEQYF
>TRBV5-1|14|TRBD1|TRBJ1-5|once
TGCGCCAGCAGCCATGGACAGGGAATGGGTCCCCAGCATTTT
CASSHGQGMGPQHF
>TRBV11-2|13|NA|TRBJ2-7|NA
TGTGCCAGCAGCTTAGGACAGACCTACGAGCAGTACTTC
CASSLGQTYEQYF
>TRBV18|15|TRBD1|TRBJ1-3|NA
TGTGCCAGCTCACCAAGGGACAGCTCTGGAAACACCATATATTTT
CASSPRDSSGNTIYF
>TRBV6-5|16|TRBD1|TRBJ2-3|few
TGTGCCAGCAGTTACTCGAGGGGGACAGGGGTGAGGACGCAGTATTTT
CASSYSRGTGVRTQYF
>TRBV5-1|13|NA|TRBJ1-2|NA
TGCGCCAGCAGCTTAAGTCAGAACTATGGCTACACCTTC
CASSLSQNYGYTF
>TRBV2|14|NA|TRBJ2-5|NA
TGTGCCAGCAGTGAAGCAACAGGGTTGAAGACCCAGTACTTC
CASSEATGLKTQYF
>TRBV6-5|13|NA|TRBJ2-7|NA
TGTGCCAGCAGCACAGGGTTCCCCCACGAGCAGTACTTC
CASSTGFPHEQYF
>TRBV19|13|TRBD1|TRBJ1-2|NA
TGTGCCAGTAGTATGGGACAGGGCTATGGCTACACCTTC
CASSMGQGYGYTF
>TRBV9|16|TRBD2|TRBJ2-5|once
TGTGCCAGCAGCGTAGATAGCGGGGGGGCGTGGGAGACCCAGTACTTC
CASSVDSGGAWETQYF
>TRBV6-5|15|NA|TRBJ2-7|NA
TGTGCCAGCAGTTATAGTTTCGAGGGCTACTACGAGCAGTACTTC
CASSYSFEGYYEQYF
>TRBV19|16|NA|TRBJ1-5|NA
TGTGCCAGTAGTATAGGGAGGGGCATGAGCAATCAGCCCCAGCATTTT
CASSIGRGMSNQPQHF
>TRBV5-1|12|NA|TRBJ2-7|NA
TGCGCCAGCAGCGTTAACAGCTACGAGCAGTACTTC
CASSVNSYEQYF
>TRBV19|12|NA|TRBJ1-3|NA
TGTGCCAGTAGTACTTTGGGAAACACCATATATTTT
CASSTLGNTIYF
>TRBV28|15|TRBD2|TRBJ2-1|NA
TGTGCCAGCAGCCCAATCGGGGCGGGGGGGTTTGAGCAGTTCTTC
CASSPIGAGGFEQFF
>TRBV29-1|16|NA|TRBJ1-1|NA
TGCAGCGTTCAACAAGTAGTCCAGGGGTCGGCAGGTGAAGCTTTCTTT
CSVQQVVQGSAGEAFF
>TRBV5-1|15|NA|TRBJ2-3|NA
TGCGCCAGCGCTCGGGAAGGACGCAGCACAGATACGCAGTATTTT
CASAREGRSTDTQYF
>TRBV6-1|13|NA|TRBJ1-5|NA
TGTGCCAGCAGCGAGTTTAGCAATCAGCCCCAGCATTTT
CASSEFSNQPQHF
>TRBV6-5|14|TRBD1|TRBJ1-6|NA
TGTGCCAGCAGGGGGACAGGGCGAAATTCACCCCTCCACTTT
CASRGTGRNSPLHF
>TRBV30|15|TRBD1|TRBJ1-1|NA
TGTGCCTGGGCGGCCAGGGGGCACATGAACACTGAAGCTTTCTTT
CAWAARGHMNTEAFF
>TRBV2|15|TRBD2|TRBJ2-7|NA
TGTGCCAGCAGTGAAGGGGCGGGGGGTCTCTACGAGCAGTACTTC
CASSEGAGGLYEQYF
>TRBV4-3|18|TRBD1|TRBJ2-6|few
TGCGCCAGCAGCCAGTTCCCGGGACAGGGGGCTGGGGCCAACGGCCTGACTTTC
CASSQFPGQGAGANGLTF
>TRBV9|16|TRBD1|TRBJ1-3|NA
TGTGCCAGCAGTGTCTCCGGGACAGGGGCAGGAAACACCATATATTTT
CASSVSGTGAGNTIYF
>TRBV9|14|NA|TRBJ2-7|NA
TGTGCCAGCAGCGTGGGGCTGAGCTCCTACGAGCAGTACTTC
CASSVGLSSYEQYF
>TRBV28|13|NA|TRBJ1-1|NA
TGTGCCAGCAGTTCCCCGTTGAACACTGAAGCTTTCTTT
CASSSPLNTEAFF
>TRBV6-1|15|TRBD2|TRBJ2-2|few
TGTGCCAGCAGTGAACTAGCGGGGGGGCCCGGGGAGCTGTTTTTT
CASSELAGGPGELFF